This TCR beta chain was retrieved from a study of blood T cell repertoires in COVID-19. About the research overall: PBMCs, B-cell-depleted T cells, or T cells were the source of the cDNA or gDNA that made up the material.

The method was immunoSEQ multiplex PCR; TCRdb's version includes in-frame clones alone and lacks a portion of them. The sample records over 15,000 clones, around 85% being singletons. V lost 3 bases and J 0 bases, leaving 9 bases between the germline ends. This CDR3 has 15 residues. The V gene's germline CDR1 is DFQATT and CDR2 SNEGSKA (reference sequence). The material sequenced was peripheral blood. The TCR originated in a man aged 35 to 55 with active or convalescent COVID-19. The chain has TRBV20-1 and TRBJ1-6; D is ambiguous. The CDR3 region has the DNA TGCAGTGCTAGTCTGGGGAGCTCCTATAATTCACCCCTCCACTTT. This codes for CSASLGSSYNSPLHF.